The rows below give T cell receptor beta chains drawn from one sample of a study of blood T cell repertoires in COVID-19. Method: immunoSEQ multiplex PCR; TCRdb's copy keeps in-frame clones and lacks some. The top ten clones hold about 16% of a sample with just over 90,000 clones, 80% of them seen once. The specimen sequenced was peripheral blood. The source of these receptors is a human donor in a cohort sampled during active COVID-19. The CDR3 runs from the conserved cysteine through the conserved F or W. Fields, in order: V gene, CDR3 protein.

V: TRBV28
CDR3: CASSSRQGTNQPQHF

V: TRBV5-1
CDR3: CASSPRTGGSEEYF

V: TRBV7-9
CDR3: CASTQGLGYNEQFF

V: TRBV30
CDR3: CAWSPRGMTNEKLFF

V: TRBV30
CDR3: CAWSVLQRTGSAFF

V: TRBV5-5
CDR3: CASSKAGQGVGELFF

V: TRBV4-1
CDR3: CASSQGGLAGVGEQFF

V: TRBV19
CDR3: CASRTTGTRMETQYF

V: TRBV27
CDR3: CASSPRGRSPGELFF

V: TRBV10-3
CDR3: CAISTQGLGEKLFF

V: TRBV2
CDR3: CASSRGERGAFF

V: TRBV5-4
CDR3: CASSGGGNGYEQYF

V: TRBV6-2/TRBV6-3
CDR3: CASSYRVRGAGGQFF

V: TRBV2
CDR3: CASSEGTWVYEQYF

V: TRBV27
CDR3: CASADLQGGQYGYTF

V: TRBV6-5
CDR3: CATQREVPYEQYF

V: TRBV28
CDR3: CASSRRGLAGGTPPGELFF

V: TRBV27
CDR3: CASSLSKRTGASSGANVLTF

V: TRBV29-1
CDR3: CSAGGRTVNTEAFF

V: TRBV7-3
CDR3: CASSLYGGTNEQFF

V: TRBV5-8
CDR3: CASSRSGRNTGELFF

V: TRBV4-1
CDR3: CASSQGIQGRETQYF

V: TRBV2
CDR3: CASSPNPGLAGELAKNIQYF

V: TRBV15
CDR3: CATSRDAGQGYNEQFF

V: TRBV3-1/TRBV3-2
CDR3: CASSQVSRSAGNTEAFF

V: TRBV11-2
CDR3: CASSLEVGGGAYNEQFF

V: TRBV28
CDR3: CASSSPQGRTHNEQFF

V: TRBV3-1/TRBV3-2
CDR3: CASSQVGGSNTGELFF

V: TRBV15
CDR3: CATSRGSGDDYEQYF

V: TRBV7-8
CDR3: CASSLGLQTNEQFF

V: TRBV7-9
CDR3: CASSSTGPGNYGYTF

V: TRBV7-9
CDR3: CASSSERAGSSDTQYF

V: TRBV7-6
CDR3: CASSPMGQGMTYEQYF

V: TRBV12-3/TRBV12-4
CDR3: CASRGGAGGYTF

V: TRBV19
CDR3: CASSDGQLNEKLFF

V: TRBV29-1
CDR3: CSAASRKETQYF

V: TRBV10-2
CDR3: CASSEGRSNYGYTF

V: TRBV5-4
CDR3: CASSLERLYNEQFF

V: TRBV28
CDR3: CASSLPGGLGYEQYF

V: TRBV4-1
CDR3: CASSQISGTYNEQFF

V: TRBV28
CDR3: CASGNRGGYTF